This T cell receptor (beta chain) was identified in a study of blood T cell repertoires in COVID-19. Study overall: Acute and convalescent COVID-19 specimens originated in the United States, Italy and Spain. PBMCs, B-cell-depleted T cells, or T cells were the source of the cDNA or gDNA that made up the material.

This clone was detected once. The V gene's germline CDR1 is SGHRS and CDR2 YFSETQ. V shed 0 bases and J 8 bases; nucleotides not matched to a gene: 10. The CDR3 is made up of 16 amino acids. TCRdb's table, derived via immunoSEQ multiplex PCR, lists solely in-frame clones and lacks some. The sample shows tens of thousands of clones, over 75% of them seen only once. V is TRBV5-1 and J is TRBJ2-1; TRBD1 aligns across 8 bases. The receptor comes from a human donor in a cohort sampled during active COVID-19. Input material: peripheral blood. The CDR3 protein is CASSLEGSDRVDEQFF. As DNA, the CDR3 is TGCGCCAGCAGCTTGGAAGGGTCGGACAGGGTTGATGAGCAGTTCTTC. Combining the CDR3 with reference TRBV5-1 and TRBJ2-1 gives the whole variable domain KAGVTQTPRYLIKTRGQQVTLSCSPISGHRSVSWYQQTPGQGLQFLFEYFSETQRNKGNFPGRFSGRQFSNSRSEMNVSTLELGDSALYLCASSLEGSDRVDEQFFGPGTRLTVL.